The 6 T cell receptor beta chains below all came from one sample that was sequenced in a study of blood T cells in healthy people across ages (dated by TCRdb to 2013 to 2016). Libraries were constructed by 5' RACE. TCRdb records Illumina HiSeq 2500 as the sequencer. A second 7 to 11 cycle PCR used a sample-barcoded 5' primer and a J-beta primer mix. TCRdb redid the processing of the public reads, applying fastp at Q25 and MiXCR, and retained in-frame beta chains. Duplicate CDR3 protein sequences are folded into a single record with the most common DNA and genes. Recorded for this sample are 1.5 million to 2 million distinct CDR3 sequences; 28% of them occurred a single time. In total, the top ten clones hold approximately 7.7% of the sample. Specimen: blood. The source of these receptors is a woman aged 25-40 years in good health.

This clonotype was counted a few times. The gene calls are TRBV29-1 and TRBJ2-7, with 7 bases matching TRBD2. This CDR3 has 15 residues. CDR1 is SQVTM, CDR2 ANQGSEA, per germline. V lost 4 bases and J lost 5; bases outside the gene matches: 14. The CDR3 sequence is CSVGGQDAGRNEQYF. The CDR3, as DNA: TGCAGCGTTGGGGGCCAGGACGCCGGGAGGAACGAGCAGTACTTC.

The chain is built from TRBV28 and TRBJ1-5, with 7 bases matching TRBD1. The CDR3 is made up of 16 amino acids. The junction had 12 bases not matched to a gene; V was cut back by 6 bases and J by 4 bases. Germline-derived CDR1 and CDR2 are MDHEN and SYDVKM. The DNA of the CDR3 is TGTGCCAGCAGGTATCAGGGGGACCTTTATAATCAGCCCCAGCATTTT. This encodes CASRYQGDLYNQPQHF.

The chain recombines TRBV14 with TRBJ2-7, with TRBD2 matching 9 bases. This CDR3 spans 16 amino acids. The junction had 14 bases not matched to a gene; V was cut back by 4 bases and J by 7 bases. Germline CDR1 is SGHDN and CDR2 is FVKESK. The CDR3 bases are TGTGCCAGCAGCCCTTGGATGGCGGGAGGGTACAATGAGCAGTACTTC. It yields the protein CASSPWMAGGYNEQYF. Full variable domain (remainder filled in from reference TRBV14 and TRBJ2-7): EAGVTQFPSHSVIEKGQTVTLRCDPISGHDNLYWYRRVMGKEIKFLLHFVKESKQDESGMPNNRFLAERTGGTYSTLKVQPAELEDSGVYFCASSPWMAGGYNEQYFGPGTRLTVT.

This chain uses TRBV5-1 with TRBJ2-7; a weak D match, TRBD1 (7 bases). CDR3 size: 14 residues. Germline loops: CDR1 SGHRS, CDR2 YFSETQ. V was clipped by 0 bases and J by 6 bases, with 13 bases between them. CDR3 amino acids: CASSLGNRGGEQYF. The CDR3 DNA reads TGCGCCAGCAGCTTGGGGAACAGGGGAGGCGAGCAGTACTTC.

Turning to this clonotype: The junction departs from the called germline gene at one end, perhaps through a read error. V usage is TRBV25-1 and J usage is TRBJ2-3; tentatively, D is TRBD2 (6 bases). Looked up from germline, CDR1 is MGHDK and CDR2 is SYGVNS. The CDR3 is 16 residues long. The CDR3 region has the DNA TGTGCCAGCACCAGAGCCGGGACTCCTTCCACAGGTACGCAGTATTTT. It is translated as CASTRAGTPSTGTQYF.

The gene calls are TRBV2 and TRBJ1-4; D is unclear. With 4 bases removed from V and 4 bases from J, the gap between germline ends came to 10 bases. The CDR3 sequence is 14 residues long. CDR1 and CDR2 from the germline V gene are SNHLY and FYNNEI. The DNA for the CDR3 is TGTGCCAGCAGTGTTAACAGCCGTAATGAAAAACTGTTTTTT. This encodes CASSVNSRNEKLFF.